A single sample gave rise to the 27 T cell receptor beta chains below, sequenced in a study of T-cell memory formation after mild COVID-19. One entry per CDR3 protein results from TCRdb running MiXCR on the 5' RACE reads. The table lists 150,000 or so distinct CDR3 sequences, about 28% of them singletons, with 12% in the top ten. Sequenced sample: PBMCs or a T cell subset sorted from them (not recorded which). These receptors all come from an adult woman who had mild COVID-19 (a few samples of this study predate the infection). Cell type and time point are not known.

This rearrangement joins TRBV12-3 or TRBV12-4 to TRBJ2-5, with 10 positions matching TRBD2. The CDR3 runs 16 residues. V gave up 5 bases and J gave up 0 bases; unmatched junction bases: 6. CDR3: CASSPSGLAHQETQYF. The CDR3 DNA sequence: TGTGCCAGCAGTCCCTCGGGACTAGCGCACCAAGAGACCCAGTACTTC.

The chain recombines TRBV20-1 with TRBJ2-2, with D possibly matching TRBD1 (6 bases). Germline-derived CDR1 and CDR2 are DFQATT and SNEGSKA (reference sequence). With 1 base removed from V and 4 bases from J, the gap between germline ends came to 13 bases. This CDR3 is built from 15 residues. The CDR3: CSARVPARGTGELFF. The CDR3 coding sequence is TGCAGTGCTAGAGTCCCCGCCAGGGGCACCGGGGAGCTGTTTTTT.

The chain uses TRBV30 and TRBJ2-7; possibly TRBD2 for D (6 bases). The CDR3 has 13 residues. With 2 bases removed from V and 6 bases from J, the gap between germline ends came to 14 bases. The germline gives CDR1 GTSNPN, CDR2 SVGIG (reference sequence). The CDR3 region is CAWSWGVGLEQYF. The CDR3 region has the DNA TGTGCCTGGAGTTGGGGGGTTGGTCTCGAGCAGTACTTC.

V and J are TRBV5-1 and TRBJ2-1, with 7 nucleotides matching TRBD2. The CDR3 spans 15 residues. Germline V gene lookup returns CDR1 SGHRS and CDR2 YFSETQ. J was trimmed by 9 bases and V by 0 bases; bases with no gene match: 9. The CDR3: CASSLDPSGASEQFF. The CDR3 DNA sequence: TGCGCCAGCAGCTTGGATCCTAGCGGAGCTAGTGAGCAGTTCTTC.

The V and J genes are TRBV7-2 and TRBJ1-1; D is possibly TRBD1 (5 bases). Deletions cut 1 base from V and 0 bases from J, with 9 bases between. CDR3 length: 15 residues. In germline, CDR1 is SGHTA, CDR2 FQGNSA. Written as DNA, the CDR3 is TGTGCCAGCAGCTTAGTGCCAGGGATGAACACTGAAGCTTTCTTT. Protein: CASSLVPGMNTEAFF.

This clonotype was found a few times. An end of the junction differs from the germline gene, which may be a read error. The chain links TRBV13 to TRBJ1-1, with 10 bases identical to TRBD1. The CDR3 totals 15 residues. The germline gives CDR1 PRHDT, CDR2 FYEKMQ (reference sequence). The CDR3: CASSLGQGMNTEAFF. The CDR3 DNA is TGCGCCAGCAGCTTGGGACAGGGGATGAACACTGAAGCTTTCTTT.

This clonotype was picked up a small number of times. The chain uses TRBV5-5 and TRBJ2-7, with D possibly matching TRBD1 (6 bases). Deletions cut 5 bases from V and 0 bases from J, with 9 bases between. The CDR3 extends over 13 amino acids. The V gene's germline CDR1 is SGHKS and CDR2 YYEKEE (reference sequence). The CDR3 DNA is TGTGCCAGCAGTAAGGGGGACTCCTACGAGCAGTACTTC. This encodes CASSKGDSYEQYF.

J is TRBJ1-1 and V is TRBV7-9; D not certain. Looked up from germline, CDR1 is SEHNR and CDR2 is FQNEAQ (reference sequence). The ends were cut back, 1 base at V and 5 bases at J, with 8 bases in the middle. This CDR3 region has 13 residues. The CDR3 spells CASSLVGRTEAFF. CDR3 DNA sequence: TGTGCCAGCAGCTTAGTGGGGAGGACTGAAGCTTTCTTT.

The CDR3 loop reads CASSLFGESYNEQFF. Written as DNA, the CDR3 is TGTGCCAGCAGCTTATTTGGGGAAAGCTACAATGAGCAGTTCTTC. The rearrangement joins TRBV7-3 to TRBJ2-1; D gene unclear. V was pared by 2 bases and J by 3 bases, with 11 bases between. The germline V gene has CDR1 SGHTA and CDR2 FQGTGA. There are 15 residues in the CDR3.

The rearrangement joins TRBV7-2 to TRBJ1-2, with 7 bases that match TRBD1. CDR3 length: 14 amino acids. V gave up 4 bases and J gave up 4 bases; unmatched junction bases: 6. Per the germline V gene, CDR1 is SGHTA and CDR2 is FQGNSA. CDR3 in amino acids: CASSSRDRGYGYTF. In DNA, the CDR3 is TGTGCCAGCAGCTCCCGGGACAGAGGCTATGGCTACACCTTC.

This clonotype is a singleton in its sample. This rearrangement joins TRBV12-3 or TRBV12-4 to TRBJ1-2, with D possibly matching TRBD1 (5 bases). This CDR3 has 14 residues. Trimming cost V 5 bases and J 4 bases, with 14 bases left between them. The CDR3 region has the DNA TGTGCCAGCAGTGATCCGGGACTGGGCTATGGCTACACCTTC. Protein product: CASSDPGLGYGYTF.

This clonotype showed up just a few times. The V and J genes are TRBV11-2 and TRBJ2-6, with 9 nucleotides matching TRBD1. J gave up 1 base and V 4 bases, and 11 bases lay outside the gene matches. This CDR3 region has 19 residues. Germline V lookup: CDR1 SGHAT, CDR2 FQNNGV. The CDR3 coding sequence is TGTGCCAGCAGCTCCCCGGGACAGGGTTCCCCATCTGGGGCCAACGTCCTGACTTTC. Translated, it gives CASSSPGQGSPSGANVLTF.

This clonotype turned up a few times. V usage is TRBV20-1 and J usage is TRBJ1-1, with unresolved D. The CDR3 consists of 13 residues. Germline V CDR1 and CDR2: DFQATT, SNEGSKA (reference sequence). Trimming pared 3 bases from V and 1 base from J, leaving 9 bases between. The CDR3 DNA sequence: TGCAGTGCTAGGTGGACGGCGAACACTGAAGCTTTCTTT. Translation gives CSARWTANTEAFF.

Here the CDR3 DNA reads TGCGCCAGCAGCCCCCGGGCAGGTGCGGGTGGGCACACTGAAGCTTTCTTT. Protein product: CASSPRAGAGGHTEAFF. V and J are TRBV5-1 and TRBJ1-1; D uncertain. Trimming took 4 bases from V and 3 from J, leaving 22 bases between them. CDR1 and CDR2 from the germline V gene are SGHRS and YFSETQ. There are 17 residues in the CDR3.

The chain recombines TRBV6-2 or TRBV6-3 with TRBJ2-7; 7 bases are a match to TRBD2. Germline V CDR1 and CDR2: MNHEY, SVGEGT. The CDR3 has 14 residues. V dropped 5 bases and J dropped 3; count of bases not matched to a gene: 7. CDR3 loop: CASSELAWYYEQYF. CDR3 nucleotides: TGTGCCAGCAGTGAACTAGCGTGGTACTACGAGCAGTACTTC.

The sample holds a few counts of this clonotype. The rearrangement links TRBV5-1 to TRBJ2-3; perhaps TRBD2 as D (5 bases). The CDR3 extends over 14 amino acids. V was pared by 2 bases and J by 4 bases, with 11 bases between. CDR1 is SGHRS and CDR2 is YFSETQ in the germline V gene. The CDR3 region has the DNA TGCGCCAGCAGCTTCGAACCCGGGGCAGATACGCAGTATTTT. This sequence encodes CASSFEPGADTQYF.

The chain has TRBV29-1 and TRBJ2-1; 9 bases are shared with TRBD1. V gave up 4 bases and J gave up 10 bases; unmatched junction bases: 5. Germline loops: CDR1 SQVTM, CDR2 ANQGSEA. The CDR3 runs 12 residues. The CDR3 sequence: CSVVGQGLEQFF. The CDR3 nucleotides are TGCAGCGTTGTAGGACAGGGGTTGGAGCAGTTCTTC.

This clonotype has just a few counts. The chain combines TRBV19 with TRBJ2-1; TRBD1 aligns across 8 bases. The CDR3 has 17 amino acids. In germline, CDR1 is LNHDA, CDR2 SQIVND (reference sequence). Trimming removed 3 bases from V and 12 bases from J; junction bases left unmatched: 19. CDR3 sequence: CASSILQGVYKTRGQFF. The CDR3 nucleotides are TGTGCCAGTAGTATCCTACAGGGGGTGTATAAGACCCGTGGGCAGTTCTTC.

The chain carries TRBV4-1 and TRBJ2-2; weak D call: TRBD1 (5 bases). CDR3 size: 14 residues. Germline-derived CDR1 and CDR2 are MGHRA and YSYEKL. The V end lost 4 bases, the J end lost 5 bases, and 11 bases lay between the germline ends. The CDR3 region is CASSPQADTGELFF. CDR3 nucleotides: TGCGCCAGCAGCCCACAGGCAGATACCGGGGAGCTGTTTTTT.

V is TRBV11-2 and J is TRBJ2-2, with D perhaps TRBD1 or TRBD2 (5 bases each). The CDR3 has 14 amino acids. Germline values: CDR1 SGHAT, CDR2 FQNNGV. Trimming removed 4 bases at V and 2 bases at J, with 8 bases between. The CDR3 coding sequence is TGTGCCAGCAGCTCGGGGCCTAACACCGGGGAGCTGTTTTTT. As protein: CASSSGPNTGELFF.

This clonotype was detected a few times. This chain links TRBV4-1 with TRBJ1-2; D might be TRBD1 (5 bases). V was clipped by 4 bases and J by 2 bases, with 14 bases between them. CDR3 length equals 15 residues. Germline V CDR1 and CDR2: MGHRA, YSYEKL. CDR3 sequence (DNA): TGCGCCAGCAGCCGAGGACAAGGGGAAAACTATGGCTACACCTTC. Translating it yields CASSRGQGENYGYTF.

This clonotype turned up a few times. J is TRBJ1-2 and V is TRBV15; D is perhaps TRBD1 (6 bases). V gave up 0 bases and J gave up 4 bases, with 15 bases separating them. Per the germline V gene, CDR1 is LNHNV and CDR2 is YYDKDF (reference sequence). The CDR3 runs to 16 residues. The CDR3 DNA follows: TGTGCCACCAGCAGAGATTGGACAGCATCTCCCTATGGCTACACCTTC. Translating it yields CATSRDWTASPYGYTF.

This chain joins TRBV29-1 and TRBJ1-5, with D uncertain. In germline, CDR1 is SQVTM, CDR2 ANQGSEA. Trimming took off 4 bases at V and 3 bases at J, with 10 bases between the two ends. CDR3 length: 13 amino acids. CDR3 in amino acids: CSVANGLNQPQHF. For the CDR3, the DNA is TGCAGCGTTGCTAACGGACTCAATCAGCCCCAGCATTTT.

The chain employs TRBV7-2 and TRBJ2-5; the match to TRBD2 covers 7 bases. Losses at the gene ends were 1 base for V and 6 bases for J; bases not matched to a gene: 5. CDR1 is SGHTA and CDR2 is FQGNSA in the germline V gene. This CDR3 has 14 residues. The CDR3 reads CASSLGRGMKTQYF. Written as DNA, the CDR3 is TGTGCCAGCAGCTTAGGGCGGGGGATGAAGACCCAGTACTTC.

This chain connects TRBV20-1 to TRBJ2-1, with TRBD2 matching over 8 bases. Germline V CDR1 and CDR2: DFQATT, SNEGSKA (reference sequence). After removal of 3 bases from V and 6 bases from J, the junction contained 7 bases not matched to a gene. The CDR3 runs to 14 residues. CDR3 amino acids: CSASTSGWGNEQFF. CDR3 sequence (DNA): TGCAGTGCTAGTACTAGCGGATGGGGCAATGAGCAGTTCTTC.

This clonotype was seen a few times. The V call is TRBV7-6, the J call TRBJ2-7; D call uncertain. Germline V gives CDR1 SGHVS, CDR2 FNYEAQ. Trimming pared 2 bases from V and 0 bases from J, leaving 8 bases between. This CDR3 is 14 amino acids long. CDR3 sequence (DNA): TGTGCCAGCAGCTTAATGAGCCTCTCCTACGAGCAGTACTTC. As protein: CASSLMSLSYEQYF.

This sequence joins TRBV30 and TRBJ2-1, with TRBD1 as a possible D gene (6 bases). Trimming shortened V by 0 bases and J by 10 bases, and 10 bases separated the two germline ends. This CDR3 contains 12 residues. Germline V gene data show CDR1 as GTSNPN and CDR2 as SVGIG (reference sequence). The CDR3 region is CAWSVQGKEQFF. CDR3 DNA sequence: TGTGCCTGGAGTGTACAGGGCAAAGAGCAGTTCTTC.